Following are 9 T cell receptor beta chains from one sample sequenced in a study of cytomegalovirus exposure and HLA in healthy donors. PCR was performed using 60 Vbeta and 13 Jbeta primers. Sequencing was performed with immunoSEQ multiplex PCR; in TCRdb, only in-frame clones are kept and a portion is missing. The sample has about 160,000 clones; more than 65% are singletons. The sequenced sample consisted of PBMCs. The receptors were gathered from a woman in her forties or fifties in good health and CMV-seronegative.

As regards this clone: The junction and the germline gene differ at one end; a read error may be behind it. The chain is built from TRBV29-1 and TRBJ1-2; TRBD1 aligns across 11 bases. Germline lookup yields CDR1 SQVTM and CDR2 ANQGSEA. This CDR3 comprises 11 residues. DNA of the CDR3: TGCAGCGCTGGGACAGGGGGAGGGTGGATCTTC. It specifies CSAGTGGGWIF.

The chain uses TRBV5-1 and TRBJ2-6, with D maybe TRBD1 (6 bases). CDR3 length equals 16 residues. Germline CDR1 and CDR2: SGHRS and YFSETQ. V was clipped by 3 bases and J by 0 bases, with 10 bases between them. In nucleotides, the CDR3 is TGCGCCAGCAGCTCACAGGGTATCTCTGGGGCCAACGTCCTGACTTTC. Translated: CASSSQGISGANVLTF.

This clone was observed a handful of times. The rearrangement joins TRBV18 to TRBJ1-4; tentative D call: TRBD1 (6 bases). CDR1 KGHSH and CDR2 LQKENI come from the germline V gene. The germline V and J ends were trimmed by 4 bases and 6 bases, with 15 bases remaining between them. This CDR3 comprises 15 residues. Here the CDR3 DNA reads TGTGCCAGCTCACTTTACCCAGGGGATCATGAAAAACTGTTTTTT. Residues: CASSLYPGDHEKLFF.

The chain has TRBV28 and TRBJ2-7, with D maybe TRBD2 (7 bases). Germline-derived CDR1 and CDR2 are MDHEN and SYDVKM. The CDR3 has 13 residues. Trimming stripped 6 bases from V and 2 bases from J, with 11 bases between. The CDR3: CASSTRGPYEQYF. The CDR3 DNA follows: TGTGCCAGCAGCACGCGGGGGCCCTACGAGCAGTACTTC.

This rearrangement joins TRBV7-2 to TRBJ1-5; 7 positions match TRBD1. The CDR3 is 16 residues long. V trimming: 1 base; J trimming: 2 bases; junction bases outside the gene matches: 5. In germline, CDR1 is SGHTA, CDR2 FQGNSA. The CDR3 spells CASSLGPRGGNQPQHF. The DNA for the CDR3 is TGTGCCAGCAGCTTAGGGCCCAGGGGGGGCAATCAGCCCCAGCATTTT.

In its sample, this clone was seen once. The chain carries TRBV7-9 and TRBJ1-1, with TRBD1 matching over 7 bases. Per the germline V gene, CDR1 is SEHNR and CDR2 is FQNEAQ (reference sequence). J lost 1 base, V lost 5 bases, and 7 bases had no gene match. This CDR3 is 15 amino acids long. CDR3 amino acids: CASSPGGTENTEAFF. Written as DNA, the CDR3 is TGTGCCAGCAGCCCAGGGGGGACAGAGAACACTGAAGCTTTCTTT.

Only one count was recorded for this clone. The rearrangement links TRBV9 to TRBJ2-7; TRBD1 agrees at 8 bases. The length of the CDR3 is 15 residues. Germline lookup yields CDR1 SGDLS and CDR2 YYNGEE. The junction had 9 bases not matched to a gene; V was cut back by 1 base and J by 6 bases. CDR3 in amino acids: CASSVNPTGEIEQYF. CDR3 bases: TGTGCCAGCAGCGTAAATCCGACAGGGGAGATCGAGCAGTACTTC.

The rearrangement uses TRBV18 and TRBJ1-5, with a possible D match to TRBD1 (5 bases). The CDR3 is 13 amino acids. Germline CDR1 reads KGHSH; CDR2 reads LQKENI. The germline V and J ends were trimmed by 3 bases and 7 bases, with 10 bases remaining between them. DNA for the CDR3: TGTGCCAGCTCACCGCTAGACAGACAGCCCCAGCATTTT. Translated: CASSPLDRQPQHF.

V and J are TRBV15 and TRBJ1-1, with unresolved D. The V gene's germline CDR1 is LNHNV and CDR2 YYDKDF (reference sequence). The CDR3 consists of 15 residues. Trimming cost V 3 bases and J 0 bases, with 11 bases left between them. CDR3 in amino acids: CATSRVRGMNTEAFF. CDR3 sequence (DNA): TGTGCCACCAGCAGGGTCAGAGGCATGAACACTGAAGCTTTCTTT.